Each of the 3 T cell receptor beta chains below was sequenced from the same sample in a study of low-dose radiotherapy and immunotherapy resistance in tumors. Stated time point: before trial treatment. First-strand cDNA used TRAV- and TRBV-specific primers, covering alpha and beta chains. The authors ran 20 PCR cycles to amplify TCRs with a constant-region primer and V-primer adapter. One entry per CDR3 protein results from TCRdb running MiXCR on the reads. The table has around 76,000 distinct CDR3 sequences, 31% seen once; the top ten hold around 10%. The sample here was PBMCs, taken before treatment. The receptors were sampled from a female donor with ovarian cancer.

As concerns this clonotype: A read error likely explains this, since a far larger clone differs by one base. Here the CDR3 DNA reads TGTGCCAGCAGCGACGGGGGGGGTCACCACGAGCAGTACTTC. Amino acids: CASSDGGGHHEQYF. The V gene is TRBV11-1, the J gene TRBJ2-7; 8 bases match TRBD2. J lost 5 bases, V lost 5 bases, and 8 bases had no gene match. The CDR3 totals 14 residues. Germline CDR1 reads SGHAT; CDR2 reads FQDESV (reference sequence). The full variable domain, completed using reference TRBV11-1 and TRBJ2-7, is EAEVAQSPRYKITEKSQAVAFWCDPISGHATLYWYRQILGQGPELLVQFQDESVVDDSQLPKDRFSAERLKGVDSTLKIQPAELGDSAMYLCASSDGGGHHEQYFGPGTRLTVT.

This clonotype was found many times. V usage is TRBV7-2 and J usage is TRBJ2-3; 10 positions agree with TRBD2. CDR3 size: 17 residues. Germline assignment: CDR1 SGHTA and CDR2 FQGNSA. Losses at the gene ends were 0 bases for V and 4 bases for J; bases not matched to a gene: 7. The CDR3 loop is CASSLARGSGRPDTQYF. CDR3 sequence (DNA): TGTGCCAGCAGCTTAGCCCGGGGTAGCGGGAGGCCAGATACGCAGTATTTT.

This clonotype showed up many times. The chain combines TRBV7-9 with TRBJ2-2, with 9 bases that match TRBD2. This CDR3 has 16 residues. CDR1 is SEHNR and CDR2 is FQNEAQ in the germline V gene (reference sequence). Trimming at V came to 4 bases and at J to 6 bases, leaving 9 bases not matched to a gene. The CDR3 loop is CASSSSSGIGSGELFF. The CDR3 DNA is TGTGCCAGCAGCTCCTCTAGCGGGATCGGATCCGGGGAGCTGTTTTTT.